This is a list of T cell receptor beta chains from one sample in a study of T-cell reconstitution after alpha-beta-depleted transplantation in children. TCRdb redid the calling of the PCR reads with MiXCR, one entry per CDR3 protein. Among under 450,000 distinct CDR3 sequences, about 17% were seen once, and the ten largest hold 29%. Sequencing was performed on PBMCs, mostly from graft donor cells, taken 360 days after TCRalphabeta/CD19-depleted stem cell transplant. These receptors came from a boy younger than two who had a stem cell transplant for Wiskott-Aldrich syndrome, so the T cells may come from the graft donor. The CDR3 runs from the conserved cysteine through the conserved F or W. The D gene is left open where the match is weak. A row's size may be missing; if present it is once, few, many or a size class.

j_call clone_size cdr3_length d_call v_call cdr3_aa cdr3_nt
TRBJ2-1 few 15 TRBD2 TRBV28 CASSLGTSLRNEQFF TGTGCCAGCAGTTTAGGGACTAGCCTTCGGAATGAGCAGTTCTTC
TRBJ2-5 . 15 . TRBV5-1 CASSLGQGIQETQYF TGCGCCAGCAGCTTGGGGCAGGGCATTCAAGAGACCCAGTACTTC
TRBJ2-3 few 14 . TRBV3-1 CASSQVMSGDTQYF TGTGCCAGCAGCCAAGTTATGAGCGGGGATACGCAGTATTTT
TRBJ1-5 . 14 TRBD1 TRBV20-1 CSLLTGSGNQPQHF TGCAGTCTTCTGACAGGGTCGGGCAATCAGCCCCAGCATTTT
TRBJ2-1 . 16 TRBD2 TRBV12-3/TRBV12-4 CASSFIGLAVYNEQFF TGTGCCAGCAGTTTCATAGGGCTAGCGGTTTACAATGAGCAGTTCTTC
TRBJ2-7 few 13 TRBD1 TRBV24-1 CATSESGGDEQYF TGTGCCACCAGTGAATCAGGGGGCGATGAGCAGTACTTC
TRBJ2-5 . 13 . TRBV6-1 CASSPGRGGTQYF TGTGCCAGCAGCCCCGGCAGGGGGGGGACCCAGTACTTC
TRBJ2-4 . 18 . TRBV27 CASSPRWVGPAAKNIQYF TGTGCCAGCAGTCCCCGATGGGTAGGTCCGGCCGCCAAAAACATTCAGTACTTC
TRBJ2-5 . 14 TRBD1 TRBV3-1 CASSQTGGEETQYF TGTGCCAGCAGCCAAACAGGGGGAGAAGAGACCCAGTACTTC
TRBJ2-7 . 17 . TRBV14 CASSQARGVVAANEQYF TGTGCCAGCAGCCAAGCCAGGGGGGTGGTGGCGGCGAACGAGCAGTACTTC
TRBJ2-5 few 15 TRBD2 TRBV20-1 CSARIGGRKEETQYF TGCAGTGCTAGAATCGGCGGGAGGAAGGAAGAGACCCAGTACTTC
TRBJ2-5 . 15 TRBD2 TRBV9 CASAPTGLVQETQYF TGTGCCAGCGCCCCTACCGGACTAGTTCAAGAGACCCAGTACTTC
TRBJ2-1 few 16 TRBD2 TRBV29-1 CSVEPTSGSRVNEQFF TGCAGCGTTGAGCCGACTAGCGGGAGTAGGGTCAATGAGCAGTTCTTC
TRBJ2-7 few 14 TRBD1 TRBV12-3/TRBV12-4 CASSRGQGATGQYF TGTGCCAGCAGTCGGGGACAGGGGGCTACGGGGCAGTACTTC
TRBJ1-1 . 14 . TRBV12-3/TRBV12-4 CASSLRGVKREAFF TGTGCCAGCAGTTTAAGGGGGGTTAAACGTGAAGCTTTCTTT
TRBJ2-7 many 15 TRBD2 TRBV20-1 CSARDLAGEGYEQYF TGCAGTGCTAGAGATCTAGCGGGAGAAGGCTACGAGCAGTACTTC
TRBJ2-2 . 14 . TRBV11-2 CASSLEGWNRELFF TGTGCCAGCAGCTTAGAAGGGTGGAATCGGGAGCTGTTTTTT
TRBJ1-2 . 16 . TRBV5-1 CASSLTGLGSNYGYTF TGCGCCAGCAGCTTGACAGGGCTAGGATCTAACTATGGCTACACCTTC
TRBJ2-1 few 15 . TRBV28 CASHLRGFRYNEQFF TGTGCCAGCCACCTTCGGGGCTTTCGTTACAATGAGCAGTTCTTC
TRBJ2-1 . 16 TRBD2 TRBV20-1 CSARSGLAGVYNEQFF TGCAGTGCTAGATCGGGACTAGCGGGCGTGTACAATGAGCAGTTCTTC
TRBJ2-5 . 13 . TRBV12-3/TRBV12-4 CASSPMGMETQYF TGTGCCAGCAGCCCGATGGGGATGGAGACCCAGTACTTC
TRBJ2-5 few 16 TRBD2 TRBV5-1 CASRLPIAGGEETQYF TGCGCCAGCAGGCTGCCTATAGCGGGAGGAGAGGAGACCCAGTACTTC
TRBJ2-2 few 16 . TRBV4-3 CASSQERRGDTGELFF TGCGCCAGCAGCCAAGAGCGGAGGGGGGACACCGGGGAGCTGTTTTTT
TRBJ1-2 . 13 . TRBV15 CATSDRQVDGYTF TGTGCCACCAGCGACCGACAGGTTGATGGCTACACCTTC
TRBJ2-1 few 17 TRBD2 TRBV18 CASSPGTSMLGYNEQFF TGTGCCAGCTCACCTGGGACTAGTATGCTAGGGTACAATGAGCAGTTCTTC
TRBJ2-7 many 13 . TRBV5-5 CASSGMGGYEQYF TGTGCCAGCAGCGGAATGGGGGGCTACGAGCAGTACTTC
TRBJ2-7 few 16 . TRBV4-1 CASSQERDDLLYEQYF TGCGCCAGCAGCCAAGAACGGGACGACCTCTTGTACGAGCAGTACTTC
TRBJ2-7 . 17 . TRBV4-1 CASSHLLGRSLSYEQYF TGCGCCAGCAGCCACCTCCTTGGGAGGTCTCTTTCCTACGAGCAGTACTTC
TRBJ2-3 few 15 TRBD1 TRBV6-5 CASSYSTGATDTQYF TGTGCCAGCAGTTACTCGACAGGGGCCACAGATACGCAGTATTTT
TRBJ1-2 . 14 . TRBV5-4 CASSFDSQAYGYTF TGTGCCAGCAGCTTTGACAGCCAGGCGTATGGCTACACCTTC
TRBJ2-1 few 15 . TRBV5-1 CASSLALGAGDEQFF TGCGCCAGCAGCTTGGCCTTAGGGGCTGGGGATGAGCAGTTCTTC
TRBJ2-2 . 15 TRBD1 TRBV7-9 CASSSRDRGAGELFF TGTGCCAGCAGCTCAAGGGACAGGGGGGCCGGGGAGCTGTTTTTT
TRBJ1-1 . 13 . TRBV2 CASTVKPDTEAFF TGTGCCAGCACCGTTAAGCCTGACACTGAAGCTTTCTTT
TRBJ1-1 many 18 . TRBV21-1 CASSAVKGQQKVNTEAFF TGTGCCAGCAGCGCCGTAAAAGGACAACAAAAAGTGAACACTGAAGCTTTCTTT
TRBJ2-1 . 16 TRBD2 TRBV7-2 CASSLAWAGGYNEQFF TGTGCCAGCAGCTTAGCGTGGGCGGGGGGGTACAATGAGCAGTTCTTC
TRBJ2-6 few 18 . TRBV5-1 CASSSYEVPLSGANVLTF TGCGCCAGCAGCTCATACGAGGTACCCCTCTCTGGGGCCAACGTCCTGACTTTC